One sample yielded the 10 T cell receptor beta chains listed below, sequenced in a study of T cell repertoires in cytomegalovirus infection. These receptors are not linked to any known antigen. TCRdb called the reads again in MiXCR, with one record for every CDR3 protein. The sample contains a few hundred thousand distinct CDR3 sequences, 40% of which appear only once. The input for sequencing was cultured PBMCs, taken from culture after CMV antigen stimulation. These receptors were collected from a human donor in good health (CMV status not recorded). Some clones in this sample may be carry-over from other donors' samples.

The chain is built from TRBV7-2 and TRBJ2-3, with 9 bases aligning to TRBD1. V lost 4 bases and J lost 5; bases outside the gene matches: 7. Germline values: CDR1 SGHTA, CDR2 FQGNSA. CDR3 length equals 15 residues. CDR3 region: CASSSPGQGRDTQYF. CDR3 coding DNA: TGTGCCAGCAGCTCACCGGGACAGGGAAGAGATACGCAGTATTTT.

This clonotype was picked up a small number of times. The rearrangement links TRBV11-2 to TRBJ2-3, with D possibly being TRBD2 (6 bases). CDR3 length equals 18 residues. Germline assignment: CDR1 SGHAT and CDR2 FQNNGV. The V gene lost 3 bases and the J gene lost 4 bases, with 23 bases spanning the gap. The CDR3 protein is CASSLAPPGLGVPDTQYF. In DNA form, the CDR3 reads TGTGCCAGCAGCTTGGCCCCACCGGGACTCGGAGTTCCAGATACGCAGTATTTT.

The CDR3 spells CASSQDFAEKLFF. In DNA form, the CDR3 reads TGCGCCAGCAGCCAAGATTTTGCTGAAAAACTGTTTTTT. The chain has TRBV4-1 and TRBJ1-4; D gene ambiguous. Germline V lookup: CDR1 MGHRA, CDR2 YSYEKL. Trimming took off 0 bases at V and 7 bases at J, with 6 bases between the two ends. This CDR3 spans 13 amino acids.

The V and J genes are TRBV7-9 and TRBJ1-3; no firm D call. The CDR3 extends over 15 amino acids. V lost 5 bases, J lost 4 bases, and 15 bases lay in between. The V gene's germline CDR1 is SEHNR and CDR2 FQNEAQ (reference sequence). CDR3 nucleotide sequence: TGTGCCAGCAGCCCAGGCGAATCGTCCGGAAACACCATATATTTT. As protein: CASSPGESSGNTIYF. The full variable domain, rest sourced from reference TRBV7-9 and TRBJ1-3, is DTGVSQNPRHKITKRGQNVTFRCDPISEHNRLYWYRQTLGQGPEFLTYFQNEAQLEKSRLLSDRFSAERPKGSFSTLEIQRTEQGDSAMYLCASSPGESSGNTIYFGEGSWLTVV.

The gene calls are TRBV6-2 or TRBV6-3 and TRBJ1-1; 9 bases agree with TRBD1. Germline V CDR1 and CDR2: MNHEY, SVGEGT. J lost 5 bases, V lost 5 bases, and 3 bases had no gene match. The CDR3 is 13 amino acids. This CDR3 reads CASSNGQGTEAFF. The CDR3 DNA follows: TGTGCCAGCAGTAACGGACAGGGGACTGAAGCTTTCTTT.

Only a few counts were recorded for this clonotype. The chain joins TRBV7-6 to TRBJ2-2; D is possibly TRBD1 (6 bases). Germline lookup yields CDR1 SGHVS and CDR2 FNYEAQ. CDR3 length: 15 amino acids. The V end was cut by 5 bases, the J end by 6 bases, with 16 bases between. DNA for the CDR3: TGTGCCAGCAGCCCACAGACAGGCCTGGCCGGGGAGCTGTTTTTT. Translated, it gives CASSPQTGLAGELFF.

The V call is TRBV25-1, the J call TRBJ1-2; 10 bases are a match to TRBD1. The CDR3 is 17 amino acids. The trim removed 2 bases at V and 7 bases at J, leaving 13 bases unmatched. Germline loops: CDR1 MGHDK, CDR2 SYGVNS. CDR3 bases: TGTGCCAGCAGTGAACCCTCGCCGACAGGGGGCGCGGGTGGCTACACCTTC. Its protein is CASSEPSPTGGAGGYTF.

The chain combines TRBV6-8 with TRBJ1-3, with D possibly matching TRBD1 (6 bases). V was shortened by 6 bases and J by 2 bases, with 14 bases between the two germline ends. Germline loops: CDR1 MNHGY, CDR2 SAAAGT. This CDR3 contains 15 residues. The CDR3 DNA reads as TGTGCCAGCAGCCGCGGACAGATAACTGGAAACACCATATATTTT. It yields the protein CASSRGQITGNTIYF.

This clonotype has just a few counts. Written as DNA, the CDR3 is TGCGCCAGCAGCCAAGATGGGCTAGATACCGGGGAGCTGTTTTTT. It translates to CASSQDGLDTGELFF. V and J are TRBV4-3 and TRBJ2-2; D gene ambiguous. The CDR3 covers 15 residues. Looked up from germline, CDR1 is LGHNA and CDR2 is YSLEER. Deletions cut 0 bases from V and 5 bases from J, with 10 bases between.

The chain recombines TRBV24-1 with TRBJ2-5; D tentatively fits TRBD1 or TRBD2 (6 bases each). V dropped 4 bases and J dropped 4 bases, with 18 bases sitting between them. Per germline, CDR1 KGHDR and CDR2 SFDVKD. CDR3 length: 16 amino acids. In nucleotides, the CDR3 is TGTGCCACCAGTGAAGCCGACTGGGGGGCCGGAGAGACCCAGTACTTC. This translates into CATSEADWGAGETQYF.